This TCR beta chain was captured by sequencing in a study of response to subunit inactivated influenza vaccine. With regard to this clonotype: What it binds is unknown.

Broader study findings: T cells newly recruited by each seasonal influenza vaccination are few, the authors suggested.

The germline V gene encodes CDR1 SGDLS and CDR2 YYNGEE. V dropped 0 bases and J dropped 4 bases, with 10 bases sitting between them. This CDR3 contains 15 residues. TCRdb independently ran MiXCR on the RT-PCR reads; one entry per CDR3 protein. The table records more than 450,000 distinct CDR3 sequences, around 11% of them present only once. This TCR came from a man between 50 and 59 years old who received an inactivated influenza vaccine. The specimen was PBMCs from blood, collected on the day of vaccination. The V gene is TRBV9, the J gene TRBJ2-2, with a possible D match to TRBD1 (6 bases). CDR3 amino acids: CASSVAGQSTGELFF. CDR3 nucleotides: TGTGCCAGCAGCGTAGCCGGACAGAGCACCGGGGAGCTGTTTTTT.